This T cell receptor beta chain appears in the sequencing data of a study of T-cell memory formation after mild COVID-19. Study details: TCR clusters showed largely donor specificity. Study findings and constraints: Some clones that responded were present in memory (sampled pre-infection), which suggests cross-reactive memory joined.

The CDR3 has 14 amino acids. Per germline, CDR1 SGHTA and CDR2 FQGNSA. This clonotype was counted a few times. Its antigen is undetermined. A junction end diverges from the germline sequence, so it may reflect a read error. TCRdb used MiXCR to reprocess the 5' RACE reads, holding one entry per CDR3 protein. The data show 400,000 to 450,000 distinct CDR3 sequences, roughly 18% seen once. This receptor was obtained from a man aged 18-30 years who had mild COVID-19 (a few samples of this study predate the infection). Cell type and time point are not known. The rearrangement links TRBV7-2 to TRBJ2-5; 9 bases match TRBD2. Material: PBMCs or a T cell subset sorted from them (not recorded which). The CDR3 DNA follows: TGTGCCAGCAGCATAGCGGGGGCGGGGGAGACCCAGTACTTC. Its protein is CASSIAGAGETQYF.